A single sample gave rise to the 3 T cell receptor beta chains below, sequenced in a study of T cells in Graves' hyperthyroidism and ophthalmopathy. Amplification of TCR beta CDR3 regions used RNA as the template. TCR CDR3 regions were first amplified by RT-PCR with HTBI primers. From the multiplex PCR reads, TCRdb called clonotypes with MiXCR, one entry per CDR3 protein. This sample has about 200,000 distinct CDR3 sequences, with about a sixth found just once. The sequencing input was blood. These receptors came from a woman in her 50s with Graves' hyperthyroidism.

The rearrangement joins TRBV27 to TRBJ2-3, with D unclear. Germline values: CDR1 MNHEY, CDR2 SMNVEV (reference sequence). V was shortened by 5 bases and J by 4 bases, with 16 bases between the two germline ends. The CDR3 extends over 15 amino acids. The CDR3 nucleotides read TGTGCCAGCAGTCCGGCAAGGACCCCGGCAGATACGCAGTATTTT. Encoded protein: CASSPARTPADTQYF.

This chain joins TRBV9 and TRBJ2-3; TRBD2 aligns across 9 bases. With V trimmed by 4 bases and J by 6 bases, 9 bases remained unmatched. The germline V gene encodes CDR1 SGDLS and CDR2 YYNGEE. This CDR3 comprises 15 residues. In DNA form, the CDR3 reads TGTGCCAGCAGCTTAGCTAGCGGGGAGATGGATACGCAGTATTTT. Translating it yields CASSLASGEMDTQYF.

Many counts were recorded for this clonotype. The chain joins TRBV5-6 to TRBJ1-5; 9 bases line up with TRBD1. Germline-derived CDR1 and CDR2 are SGHDT and YYEEEE. The V segment lost 4 bases and the J segment 4 bases; nucleotides outside the gene matches: 6. The CDR3 is made up of 15 amino acids. The chain's CDR3 is CASSPGTGKNQPQHF. Here the CDR3 DNA reads TGTGCCAGCAGCCCGGGGACAGGGAAAAATCAGCCCCAGCATTTT.